These 21 T cell receptor beta chains were sequenced from one sample in a study of CXCR3-negative and CXCR3-positive naive CD8 T cells. It was by 5' RACE with UMI labels that the TRB cDNA libraries were prepared. TCRdb processed the 5' RACE reads again and assigns one entry to each CDR3 protein, with no DNA. The clone table shows just under 45,000 distinct CDR3 sequences, with the ten largest holding roughly 14%. Sequencing used memory CD8+ T cells from blood. The origin of the receptors is a human donor in good health. Some clones in this sample may be carry-over from other donors' samples.

The genes are TRBV7-2 and TRBJ1-1; TCRdb designates TRBD1, a call that cannot be tested without DNA. The germline V gene encodes CDR1 SGHTA and CDR2 FQGNSA. The CDR3 contains 13 residues. Here the CDR3 reads CASSLLETPGAFF.

The genes are TRBV28 and TRBJ2-3; as DNA is missing, the TRBD1 call by TCRdb cannot be tested. The germline CDR1 and CDR2 sequences are MDHEN and SYDVKM. The CDR3 is 17 residues long. CDR3 region: CASSLWGGREGTDTQYF.

CDR3 sequence: CASGGGAFNEQFF. This chain connects TRBV7-9 to TRBJ2-1; TCRdb lists TRBD2, though no DNA is available to test this call. Germline V lookup: CDR1 SEHNR, CDR2 FQNEAQ (reference sequence). This CDR3 has 13 amino acids.

This chain uses TRBV5-1 with TRBJ2-1; TCRdb's D call of TRBD2 is untestable without DNA. The CDR3 loop spans 15 amino acids. The V gene's germline CDR1 is SGHRS and CDR2 YFSETQ. Here the CDR3 reads CASSGSGSSYNEQFF. The full variable domain, in which reference TRBV5-1 and TRBJ2-1 provide the parts outside the CDR3, is KAGVTQTPRYLIKTRGQQVTLSCSPISGHRSVSWYQQTPGQGLQFLFEYFSETQRNKGNFPGRFSGRQFSNSRSEMNVSTLELGDSALYLCASSGSGSSYNEQFFGPGTRLTVL.

The chain couples TRBV27 to TRBJ2-1; TCRdb names TRBD2, which stays unverified in the absence of DNA. The germline gives CDR1 MNHEY, CDR2 SMNVEV (reference sequence). CDR3 size: 16 residues. The CDR3 loop reads CASSGRASGRVYEQFF.

The V and J genes are TRBV12-3 or TRBV12-4 and TRBJ2-5. This CDR3 is 12 amino acids long. CDR3 in amino acids: CASSPIGETQYF.

The chain combines TRBV4-3 with TRBJ2-2. This CDR3 has 16 residues. Germline CDR1 LGHNA, CDR2 YSLEER. The CDR3 loop is CASSHADKSNTGELFF.

V gene TRBV29-1 combines with J gene TRBJ1-1. There are 12 residues in the CDR3. Germline V gene data show CDR1 as SQVTM and CDR2 as ANQGSEA. This CDR3 is CSFYLMNTEAFF.

The V and J genes are TRBV6-5 and TRBJ1-5. Germline loops: CDR1 MNHEY, CDR2 SVGAGI. The CDR3 is made up of 13 amino acids. CDR3 protein: CASTRGSNQPQHF.

V and J are TRBV28 and TRBJ2-5; TCRdb gives TRBD1 as the D gene, but with no DNA this cannot be confirmed. The germline V gene has CDR1 MDHEN and CDR2 SYDVKM. The CDR3 is made up of 16 amino acids. CDR3 in amino acids: CASSSPGTGGGETQYF.

The V gene is TRBV7-9, the J gene TRBJ2-7; the TCRdb D gene call, TRBD1, has no DNA to confirm it. This CDR3 is 14 amino acids long. The V gene's germline CDR1 is SEHNR and CDR2 FQNEAQ (reference sequence). The CDR3: CASTSDREVYEQYF.

This sequence joins TRBV4-3 and TRBJ2-6. Germline V gives CDR1 LGHNA, CDR2 YSLEER. The CDR3 is 16 residues long. The CDR3 here is CASSPSSSSGANVLTF.

The chain links TRBV4-1 to TRBJ2-1; the TCRdb D gene call, TRBD1, has no DNA to confirm it. The CDR3 runs to 13 residues. Germline CDR1 and CDR2: MGHRA and YSYEKL. The CDR3 is CASSPDRVGEQFF.

The V gene is TRBV6-2 or TRBV6-3, the J gene TRBJ1-6; TCRdb reports TRBD1, a call that lacks DNA to check it against. Germline V gives CDR1 MNHEY, CDR2 SVGEGT. There are 14 residues in the CDR3. CDR3: CASSDDRDRSTLHF.

This chain uses TRBV6-5 with TRBJ2-5. The germline V gene has CDR1 MNHEY and CDR2 SVGAGI. This CDR3 is 13 amino acids long. CDR3 protein: CASSYSSQETQYF.

The chain joins TRBV11-3 to TRBJ2-7; the D call of TRBD2 rests on TCRdb alone, since no DNA is present to check it. The CDR3 is 15 residues long. Germline loops: CDR1 SGHNT, CDR2 YENEEA. CDR3 sequence: CASGLDRGPSYEQYF.

The chain links TRBV12-3 or TRBV12-4 to TRBJ2-1; TCRdb proposes TRBD2, but this gene call is untestable without DNA. The CDR3 consists of 15 residues. The CDR3 sequence is CASSLSIALRDEQFF.

This chain joins TRBV4-3 and TRBJ1-1; no DNA is available, so the TRBD1 call from TCRdb remains unchecked. Germline V CDR1 and CDR2: LGHNA, YSLEER. The CDR3 covers 15 residues. The CDR3 spells CASSLDDREVTEAFF.

The chain has TRBV28 and TRBJ2-1; the TRBD1 assignment by TCRdb is unverifiable without DNA. This CDR3 is 18 amino acids long. Germline lookup yields CDR1 MDHEN and CDR2 SYDVKM. This CDR3 is CASSSPGRRWDAPHEQFF.

This chain uses TRBV7-3 with TRBJ2-2; there is no DNA to check the TCRdb D call of TRBD1. Germline CDR1 is SGHTA and CDR2 is FQGTGA. The CDR3 contains 17 residues. CDR3: CASSIRAGTPNTGELFF.

The gene calls are TRBV29-1 and TRBJ2-7; TCRdb names TRBD1, which stays unverified in the absence of DNA. The CDR3 covers 13 residues. Germline V gene data show CDR1 as SQVTM and CDR2 as ANQGSEA. This CDR3 reads CSVADRSSYEQYF.